Shown below are 15 T cell receptor beta chains from a single sample sequenced in a study of beta chain features in type 1 diabetes. Sequencing targeted expressed TCRB transcripts, as all isolated RNA had been reverse transcribed. The method was immunoSEQ multiplex PCR; TCRdb's version includes in-frame clones alone and lacks a portion of them. The sample lists about 160,000 clones, 7% to 10% occurring once. What was sequenced was central memory CD4+ T cells from blood. The receptors originated from a woman in her late teens or twenties in good health.

This clone was detected ten times or more. V and J are TRBV28 and TRBJ2-1, with 14 positions matching TRBD2. The CDR3 is made up of 16 amino acids. The germline gives CDR1 MDHEN, CDR2 SYDVKM. The junction had 7 bases not matched to a gene; V was cut back by 5 bases and J by 7 bases. The CDR3 reads CASSPSGLAGANEQFF. CDR3 in DNA: TGTGCCAGCAGTCCATCGGGACTAGCGGGAGCTAATGAGCAGTTCTTC.

As DNA, the CDR3 is TGTGCCAGTAGTTTCTCCGGGACTAGCGGTTACGAGCAGTACTTC. Its translation is CASSFSGTSGYEQYF. The chain combines TRBV19 with TRBJ2-7; 11 bases line up with TRBD2. V trimming: 5 bases; J trimming: 4 bases; junction bases outside the gene matches: 7. This CDR3 comprises 15 residues. From germline, CDR1 is LNHDA and CDR2 SQIVND (reference sequence).

This clone has ten or more counts. The rearrangement links TRBV6-5 to TRBJ2-5; D is uncertain. Germline lookup yields CDR1 MNHEY and CDR2 SVGAGI. CDR3 length equals 11 residues. V was cut by 5 bases and J by 4 bases, with 5 bases left in between. The CDR3 reads CASSGLETQYF. CDR3 DNA: TGTGCCAGCAGTGGGCTAGAGACCCAGTACTTC.

Of note for this clone: This same CDR3 is encoded by further DNA sequences in the sample. The chain combines TRBV29-1 with TRBJ2-3; 7 nucleotides align to TRBD1. Germline assignment: CDR1 SQVTM and CDR2 ANQGSEA. J lost 4 bases, V lost 7 bases, and 5 bases had no gene match. The CDR3 spans 12 residues. As DNA, the CDR3 is TGCAGCGCCCGACAGGGTTCAGATACGCAGTATTTT. It translates to CSARQGSDTQYF.

DNA for the CDR3: TGTGCCACCAAACCGGGACAGGGGGACTACGAGCAGTACTTC. Encoded protein: CATKPGQGDYEQYF. V gene TRBV6-5 combines with J gene TRBJ2-7; 11 nucleotides line up with TRBD1. V was pared by 10 bases and J by 3 bases, with 8 bases of the junction left unmatched. CDR1 is MNHEY and CDR2 is SVGAGI in the germline V gene. The CDR3 is 14 residues long.

To note about this clone: Other DNA sequences in the sample encode the same CDR3. The gene calls are TRBV5-1 and TRBJ1-2, with D possibly matching TRBD1 (6 bases). The CDR3 is 12 residues long. Looked up from germline, CDR1 is SGHRS and CDR2 is YFSETQ. V gave up 4 bases and J gave up 5 bases, with 9 bases separating them. The CDR3, as DNA: TGCGCCAGCAGCCCTGGACAGTATGGCTACACCTTC. This translates into CASSPGQYGYTF.

The J gene is TRBJ2-3, the V gene TRBV30; possibly TRBD2 for D (6 bases). V gave up 2 bases and J gave up 2 bases, with 14 bases separating them. The germline CDR1 and CDR2 sequences are GTSNPN and SVGIG (reference sequence). The CDR3 has 15 residues. The CDR3, as DNA: TGTGCCTGGAGTATAACCGGGAGTAACACAGATACGCAGTATTTT. This codes for CAWSITGSNTDTQYF.

This clone occurred a few times. This sequence joins TRBV18 and TRBJ2-7; maybe TRBD2 (5 bases). Germline V lookup: CDR1 KGHSH, CDR2 LQKENI. V was clipped by 0 bases and J by 3 bases, with 9 bases between them. This CDR3 contains 14 residues. For the CDR3, the DNA is TGTGCCAGCTCACCACCAACTAGTCTCTACGAGCAGTACTTC. Translating gives CASSPPTSLYEQYF.

This chain links TRBV11-3 with TRBJ2-1; 8 nucleotides line up with TRBD1. The V and J ends lost 4 bases and 0 bases, in that order; junction bases with no gene match: 5. Germline CDR1 and CDR2: SGHNT and YENEEA. The CDR3 runs to 16 residues. CDR3: CASSWGQVSSYNEQFF. Written as DNA, the CDR3 is TGTGCCAGCAGCTGGGGACAGGTGAGCTCCTACAATGAGCAGTTCTTC. Complete variable domain (other parts from reference TRBV11-3 and TRBJ2-1): EAGVVQSPRYKIIEKKQPVAFWCNPISGHNTLYWYLQNLGQGPELLIRYENEEAVDDSQLPKDRFSAERLKGVDSTLKIQPAELGDSAVYLCASSWGQVSSYNEQFFGPGTRLTVL.

This clone showed up just a few times. V usage is TRBV6-1 and J usage is TRBJ1-1; D is uncertain. Germline V lookup: CDR1 MNHNS, CDR2 SASEGT. The CDR3 spans 14 residues. V was pared by 6 bases and J by 1 base, with 12 bases between. CDR3 residues: CASRRTGENTEAFF. DNA of the CDR3: TGTGCCAGCAGAAGGACGGGAGAGAACACTGAAGCTTTCTTT.

A few counts support this clone. The genes are TRBV7-2 and TRBJ2-3; no clear D. The CDR3 is made up of 11 amino acids. V gave up 7 bases and J gave up 2 bases, with 4 bases separating them. From germline, CDR1 is SGHTA and CDR2 FQGNSA. The CDR3: CASTSTDTQYF. CDR3 DNA sequence: TGTGCCAGCACTTCCACAGATACGCAGTATTTT.

The chain has TRBV5-1 and TRBJ1-6, with TRBD1 identical over 10 bases. CDR3 length equals 15 residues. With V trimmed by 2 bases and J by 7 bases, 3 bases remained unmatched. Germline CDR1 reads SGHRS; CDR2 reads YFSETQ. CDR3: CASSFDRGLNSPLHF. Here the CDR3 DNA reads TGCGCCAGCAGCTTTGACAGGGGGCTGAATTCACCCCTCCACTTT.

The genes are TRBV30 and TRBJ1-1, with 7 bases identical to TRBD1. The CDR3 consists of 15 residues. Germline assignment: CDR1 GTSNPN and CDR2 SVGIG (reference sequence). J lost 9 bases, V lost 3 bases, and 16 bases had no gene match. The DNA for the CDR3 is TGTGCCTGGAGCTCAGCCGGCCAGGGGGTACACCAAGCTTTCTTT. Translated, it gives CAWSSAGQGVHQAFF.

This clone was seen a few times. This chain joins TRBV6-1 and TRBJ1-3; D remains ambiguous. This CDR3 is built from 15 residues. V lost 8 bases, J lost 0 bases, and 14 bases lay in between. Germline V gene sequence: CDR1 MNHNS, CDR2 SASEGT. As DNA, the CDR3 is TGTGCCAGCGAGGGTGGCCCGAGCTCTGGAAACACCATATATTTT. As protein: CASEGGPSSGNTIYF.

The V gene is TRBV6-5, the J gene TRBJ1-2; tentatively, D is TRBD1 (6 bases). The CDR3 runs 16 residues. V gave up 0 bases and J gave up 3 bases, with 14 bases separating them. The V gene's germline CDR1 is MNHEY and CDR2 SVGAGI. The CDR3 DNA reads TGTGCCAGCAGTTACTCGGCAGGGGAGGGGGACTATGGCTACACCTTC. This codes for CASSYSAGEGDYGYTF.